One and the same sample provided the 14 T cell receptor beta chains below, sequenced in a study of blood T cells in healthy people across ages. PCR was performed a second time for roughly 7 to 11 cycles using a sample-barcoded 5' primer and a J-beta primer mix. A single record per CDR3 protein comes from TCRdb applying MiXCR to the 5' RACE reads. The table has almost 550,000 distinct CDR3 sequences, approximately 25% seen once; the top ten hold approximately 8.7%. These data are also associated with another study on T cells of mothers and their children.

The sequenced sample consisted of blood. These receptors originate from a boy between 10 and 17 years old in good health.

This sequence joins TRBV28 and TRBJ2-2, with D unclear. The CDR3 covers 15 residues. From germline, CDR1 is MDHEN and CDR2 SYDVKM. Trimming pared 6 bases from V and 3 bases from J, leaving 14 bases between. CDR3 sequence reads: CASSSGDWDTGELFF. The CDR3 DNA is TGTGCCAGCAGCTCCGGCGATTGGGACACCGGGGAGCTGTTTTTT.

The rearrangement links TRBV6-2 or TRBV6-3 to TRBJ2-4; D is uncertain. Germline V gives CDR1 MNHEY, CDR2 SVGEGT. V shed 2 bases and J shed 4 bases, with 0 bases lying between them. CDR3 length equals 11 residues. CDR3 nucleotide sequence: TGTGCCAGCAGTTACAAAAACATTCAGTACTTC. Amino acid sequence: CASSYKNIQYF.

CDR3 DNA sequence: TGTGCCAGCAGCTTAGCGCGTGGGGGCCCTACTCCTTTGGGTTACAATGAGCAGTTCTTC. This codes for CASSLARGGPTPLGYNEQFF. The chain uses TRBV7-6 and TRBJ2-1; TRBD1 is a possible D gene (6 bases). The CDR3 is made up of 20 amino acids. Germline V gene lookup returns CDR1 SGHVS and CDR2 FNYEAQ. V lost 0 bases, J lost 4 bases, and 25 bases lay in between.

This CDR3 is CASSPSGGGNHEQYF. CDR3 coding DNA: TGTGCCAGCAGTCCGTCGGGCGGGGGCAACCACGAGCAGTACTTC. V and J are TRBV28 and TRBJ2-5, with a possible D match to TRBD2 (7 bases). The end of the DNA aligns better with TRBJ2-7, so the J call may be wrong. The CDR3 runs 15 residues. Germline V gene lookup returns CDR1 MDHEN and CDR2 SYDVKM.

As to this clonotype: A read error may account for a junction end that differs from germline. The CDR3 DNA follows: TGTGCCAGCAGCGTAGGGTTTGATCGCTATGGCTGCACCTTC. Protein sequence: CASSVGFDRYGCTF. The chain combines TRBV9 with TRBJ1-2, with D hard to call. The germline gives CDR1 SGDLS, CDR2 YYNGEE. The CDR3 runs 14 residues.

In DNA, the CDR3 is TGTGCCACCAGTGAGGCCGGCACAAACACCGGGGAGCTGTTTTTT. Translation: CATSEAGTNTGELFF. The chain links TRBV24-1 to TRBJ2-2; D uncertain. Germline assignment: CDR1 KGHDR and CDR2 SFDVKD. The length of the CDR3 is 15 residues. V lost 4 bases and J lost 2, with 10 bases in between.

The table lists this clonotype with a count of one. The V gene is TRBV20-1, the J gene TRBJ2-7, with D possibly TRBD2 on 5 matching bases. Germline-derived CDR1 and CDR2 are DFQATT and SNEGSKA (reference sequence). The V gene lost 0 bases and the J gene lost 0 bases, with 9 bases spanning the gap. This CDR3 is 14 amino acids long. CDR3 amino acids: CSARDIGLSYEQYF. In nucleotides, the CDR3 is TGCAGTGCTAGAGACATCGGACTCTCCTACGAGCAGTACTTC.

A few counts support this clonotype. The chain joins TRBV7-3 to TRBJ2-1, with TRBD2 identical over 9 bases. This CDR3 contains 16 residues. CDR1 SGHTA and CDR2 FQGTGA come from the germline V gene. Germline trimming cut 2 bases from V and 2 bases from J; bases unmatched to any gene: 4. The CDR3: CASSLQGGGAYNEQFF. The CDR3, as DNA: TGTGCCAGCAGCTTACAGGGCGGGGGGGCCTACAATGAGCAGTTCTTC.

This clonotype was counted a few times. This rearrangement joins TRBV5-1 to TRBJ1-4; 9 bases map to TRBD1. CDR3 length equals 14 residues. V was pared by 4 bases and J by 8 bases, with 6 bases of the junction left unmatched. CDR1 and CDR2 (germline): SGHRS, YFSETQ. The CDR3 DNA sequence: TGCGCCAGCAGCCGCAGGACAGGGGAAGAAAAACTGTTTTTT. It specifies CASSRRTGEEKLFF.

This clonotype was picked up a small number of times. CDR3 nucleotide sequence: TGTGCCAGCAGCCGGGGACTAGCGGGACAAAAGGGCTCCTACAATGAGCAGTTCTTC. Amino acids: CASSRGLAGQKGSYNEQFF. The genes are TRBV14 and TRBJ2-1, with TRBD2 identical over 13 bases. Germline-derived CDR1 and CDR2 are SGHDN and FVKESK. The CDR3 totals 19 residues. With V trimmed by 4 bases and J by 0 bases, 9 bases remained unmatched.

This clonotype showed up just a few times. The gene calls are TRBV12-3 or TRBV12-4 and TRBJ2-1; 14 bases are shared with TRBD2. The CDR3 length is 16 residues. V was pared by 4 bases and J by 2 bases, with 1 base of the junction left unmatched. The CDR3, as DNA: TGTGCCAGCAGTTGGGGACTAGCGGGAGCCTACAATGAGCAGTTCTTC. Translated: CASSWGLAGAYNEQFF.

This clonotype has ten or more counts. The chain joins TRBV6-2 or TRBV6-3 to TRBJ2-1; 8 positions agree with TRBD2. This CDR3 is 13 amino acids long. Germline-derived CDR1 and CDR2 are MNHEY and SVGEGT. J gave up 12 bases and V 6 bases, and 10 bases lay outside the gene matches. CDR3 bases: TGTGCCAGCAGCGAACCTGGGACTAGAGCGCAGTTCTTC. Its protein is CASSEPGTRAQFF.

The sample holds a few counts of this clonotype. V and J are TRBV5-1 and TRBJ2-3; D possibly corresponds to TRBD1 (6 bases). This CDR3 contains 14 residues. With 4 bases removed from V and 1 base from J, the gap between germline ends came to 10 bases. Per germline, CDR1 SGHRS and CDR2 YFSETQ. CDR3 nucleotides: TGCGCCAGCAGCGAGGGGGACGGCACAGATACGCAGTATTTT. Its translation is CASSEGDGTDTQYF.

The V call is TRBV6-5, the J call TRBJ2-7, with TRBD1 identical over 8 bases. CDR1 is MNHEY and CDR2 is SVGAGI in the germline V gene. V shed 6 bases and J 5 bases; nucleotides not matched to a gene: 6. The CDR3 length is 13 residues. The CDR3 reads CASRRDRLDEQYF. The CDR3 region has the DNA TGTGCCAGCAGAAGGGACAGGCTGGACGAGCAGTACTTC.